This passage covers 29 T cell receptor beta chains from one sample sequenced in a study of cytomegalovirus exposure and HLA in healthy donors. Sequencing used immunoSEQ multiplex PCR; TCRdb keeps in-frame clones, though not all of them. This sample has around 260,000 clones, with less than 95% found just once. The source material was PBMCs. All receptors come from a woman between 25 and 40 years old in good health and CMV-seronegative.

The rearrangement links TRBV29-1 to TRBJ1-5; TRBD1 matches 7 bases. CDR1 and CDR2 from the germline V gene are SQVTM and ANQGSEA. J lost 0 bases, V lost 4 bases, and 18 bases had no gene match. The length of the CDR3 is 19 residues. In DNA form, the CDR3 reads TGCAGCGTTGTTAGGGACAGACAGGGAGTCACTTATAGCAATCAGCCCCAGCATTTT. Amino acids: CSVVRDRQGVTYSNQPQHF.

This chain connects TRBV5-1 to TRBJ2-2; D may match TRBD1 or TRBD2 (5 bases each). This CDR3 has 15 residues. Germline CDR1 reads SGHRS; CDR2 reads YFSETQ. Trimming stripped 2 bases from V and 0 bases from J, with 8 bases between. CDR3 nucleotides: TGCGCCAGCAGCTTAAGGGACGCGAACACCGGGGAGCTGTTTTTT. Translation gives CASSLRDANTGELFF.

The chain links TRBV7-6 to TRBJ1-3; unclear D gene. Trimming pared 1 base from V and 4 bases from J, leaving 14 bases between. The germline V gene encodes CDR1 SGHVS and CDR2 FNYEAQ. The CDR3 runs 16 residues. The CDR3 loop is CASSLGTSGSGNTIYF. The CDR3 region has the DNA TGTGCCAGCAGCTTAGGTACTTCCGGGTCAGGAAACACCATATATTTT.

V gene TRBV27 combines with J gene TRBJ1-5; D is uncertain. The germline CDR1 and CDR2 sequences are MNHEY and SMNVEV (reference sequence). V lost 6 bases to trimming and J lost 2 bases, with 14 bases between them. The length of the CDR3 is 15 residues. The CDR3 is CASSPGRAGNQPQHF. CDR3 sequence (DNA): TGTGCCAGCAGCCCCGGAAGGGCGGGCAATCAGCCCCAGCATTTT.

This clone has only a few counts. This same CDR3 is encoded by further DNA sequences in the sample. This chain links TRBV18 with TRBJ2-7; D unresolved. This CDR3 is built from 13 residues. V lost 2 bases and J lost 4, with 9 bases in between. The germline V gene has CDR1 KGHSH and CDR2 LQKENI. CDR3 region: CASSPGVSYEQYF. CDR3 in DNA: TGTGCCAGCTCACCAGGGGTCTCGTACGAGCAGTACTTC.

This chain joins TRBV6-1 and TRBJ1-1; D is unresolved. The CDR3 is made up of 12 amino acids. Germline loops: CDR1 MNHNS, CDR2 SASEGT. V lost 4 bases and J lost 1, with 4 bases in between. The CDR3 loop reads CASSARNTEAFF. The CDR3 DNA sequence: TGTGCCAGCAGTGCCAGGAACACTGAAGCTTTCTTT.

The V call is TRBV27, the J call TRBJ2-5; D may be TRBD2 (5 bases). The CDR3 loop spans 16 amino acids. V shed 4 bases and J shed 2 bases, with 17 bases lying between them. Germline CDR1 MNHEY, CDR2 SMNVEV (reference sequence). This chain's CDR3 is CASSSFFRELQETQYF. CDR3 sequence (DNA): TGTGCCAGCAGTTCCTTTTTCCGGGAACTTCAAGAGACCCAGTACTTC.

The chain joins TRBV9 to TRBJ2-1; 8 bases align to TRBD2. Germline values: CDR1 SGDLS, CDR2 YYNGEE. V lost 0 bases to trimming and J lost 6 bases; unmatched junction nucleotides: 11. The length of the CDR3 is 17 residues. DNA for the CDR3: TGTGCCAGCAGCGTAGGCTCGGGAGGGCTCCCCTCCAATGAGCAGTTCTTC. As protein: CASSVGSGGLPSNEQFF.

The chain joins TRBV5-1 to TRBJ2-7; possible D gene TRBD1, 5 bases. The V gene lost 2 bases and the J gene lost 3 bases, with 15 bases spanning the gap. This CDR3 region has 15 residues. Germline loops: CDR1 SGHRS, CDR2 YFSETQ. In DNA, the CDR3 is TGCGCCAGCAGCTTCTTGGACACCGGCGGCTACGAGCAGTACTTC. This translates into CASSFLDTGGYEQYF.

This sequence joins TRBV11-3 and TRBJ2-7; 8 nucleotides align to TRBD1. This CDR3 spans 14 amino acids. V gave up 3 bases and J gave up 4 bases; unmatched junction bases: 5. Looked up from germline, CDR1 is SGHNT and CDR2 is YENEEA. The CDR3 spells CASSLNRGRYEQYF. CDR3 sequence (DNA): TGTGCCAGCAGCTTGAACAGGGGGAGATACGAGCAGTACTTC.

V gene TRBV21-1 combines with J gene TRBJ1-2. TRBV21-1 is shown as a pseudogene. The length of the CDR3 is 18 residues. The CDR3 sequence: CASSKIGPGGSRSFGYTF. In DNA form, the CDR3 reads TGTGCCAGCAGCAAAATAGGACCCGGGGGCAGCCGTTCCTTCGGCTACACCTTC.

The gene calls are TRBV27 and TRBJ2-7; either TRBD1 or TRBD2 may supply D (7 bases each). CDR1 MNHEY and CDR2 SMNVEV come from the germline V gene (reference sequence). Deletions cut 6 bases from V and 1 base from J, with 16 bases between. The length of the CDR3 is 15 residues. The CDR3 loop is CASRTGEGWSYEQYF. The CDR3 region has the DNA TGTGCCAGCAGAACAGGGGAGGGCTGGTCCTACGAGCAGTACTTC.

A remark on this clone: Within the sample, other DNA sequences also encode this same CDR3. The chain combines TRBV4-2 with TRBJ2-7, with D hard to call. Trimming pared 0 bases from V and 2 bases from J, leaving 8 bases between. The CDR3 is made up of 14 amino acids. CDR1 is LGHNA and CDR2 is YNFKEQ in the germline V gene. DNA of the CDR3: TGTGCCAGCAGCCAAGATCCCGGGCCCTACGAGCAGTACTTC. This gives the protein CASSQDPGPYEQYF.

J is TRBJ2-7 and V is TRBV9; TRBD2 aligns across 7 bases. CDR1 is SGDLS, CDR2 YYNGEE, per germline. This CDR3 has 15 amino acids. Trimming removed 1 base from V and 6 bases from J; junction bases left unmatched: 10. The CDR3 protein is CASSVHAAGSGEQYF. The CDR3 DNA sequence: TGTGCCAGCAGCGTACATGCAGCGGGAAGTGGCGAGCAGTACTTC.

This clone was seen a single time. This rearrangement joins TRBV5-1 to TRBJ1-2; D possibly corresponds to TRBD1 (6 bases). Trimming removed 1 base from V and 8 bases from J, with 18 bases in between. This CDR3 is 15 amino acids long. CDR1 is SGHRS, CDR2 YFSETQ, per germline. The CDR3 protein is CASSLTETGRGGYTF. DNA for the CDR3: TGCGCCAGCAGCTTGACTGAGACAGGCAGAGGCGGCTACACCTTC.

V and J are TRBV5-1 and TRBJ2-1, with 9 nucleotides matching TRBD1. CDR3 length: 18 amino acids. V was pared by 4 bases and J by 6 bases, with 17 bases of the junction left unmatched. Germline V CDR1 and CDR2: SGHRS, YFSETQ. The CDR3 loop reads CASSLQPAGTGRFNEQFF. The CDR3 region has the DNA TGCGCCAGCAGCCTCCAACCCGCCGGGACAGGGAGGTTCAATGAGCAGTTCTTC.

The J gene is TRBJ2-2, the V gene TRBV7-7, with 9 nucleotides matching TRBD1. The V gene end was trimmed by 2 bases and the J gene end by 1 base; junction bases not matched to a gene: 2. Per the germline V gene, CDR1 is SSHAT and CDR2 is FNYEAQ (reference sequence). CDR3 length: 16 residues. This CDR3 reads CASSLMDRGNTGELFF. The CDR3 DNA reads as TGTGCCAGCAGCTTAATGGACAGGGGGAACACCGGGGAGCTGTTTTTT.

The chain uses TRBV7-2 and TRBJ2-2; D remains unclear. The ends were cut back, 1 base at V and 1 base at J, with 7 bases in the middle. The germline V gene encodes CDR1 SGHTA and CDR2 FQGNSA. This CDR3 is built from 15 residues. The CDR3 loop is CASSLVGGNTGELFF. CDR3 sequence (DNA): TGTGCCAGCAGCTTAGTTGGCGGGAACACCGGGGAGCTGTTTTTT.

This chain uses TRBV28 with TRBJ2-7; 8 bases map to TRBD2. Germline values: CDR1 MDHEN, CDR2 SYDVKM. This CDR3 has 16 amino acids. V lost 5 bases to trimming and J lost 2 bases; unmatched junction nucleotides: 11. Here the CDR3 DNA reads TGTGCCAGCAGTCAGCCCTCAGCGGGGGCCACCTACGAGCAGTACTTC. Protein: CASSQPSAGATYEQYF.

V usage is TRBV4-3 and J usage is TRBJ2-1; D may correspond to TRBD1 or TRBD2 (5 bases each). The V gene lost 0 bases and the J gene lost 10 bases, with 16 bases spanning the gap. From germline, CDR1 is LGHNA and CDR2 YSLEER. The CDR3 spans 15 residues. CDR3 in DNA: TGCGCCAGCAGCCAAGAACCGAGGGCAGGGTACGAGCAGTTCTTC. Amino acids: CASSQEPRAGYEQFF.

This chain uses TRBV7-8 with TRBJ2-7; D unresolved. The CDR3 runs 15 residues. Germline-derived CDR1 and CDR2 are SGHVS and FQNEAQ. Deletions cut 1 base from V and 3 bases from J, with 13 bases between. The CDR3 is CASSLERSAGYEQYF. CDR3 nucleotides: TGTGCCAGCAGCTTAGAGCGTTCGGCAGGCTACGAGCAGTACTTC.

The chain has TRBV4-3 and TRBJ2-7; tentatively, D is TRBD2 (5 bases). Germline V lookup: CDR1 LGHNA, CDR2 YSLEER. The CDR3 is made up of 13 amino acids. V lost 1 base and J 6 bases, leaving 10 bases between the germline ends. The CDR3 region is CASSQVTRSEQYF. The CDR3 DNA follows: TGCGCCAGCAGCCAAGTCACTAGGAGCGAGCAGTACTTC.

The chain carries TRBV28 and TRBJ1-2; D gene unclear. Trimming stripped 5 bases from V and 2 bases from J, with 9 bases between. The CDR3 is made up of 13 amino acids. Germline V lookup: CDR1 MDHEN, CDR2 SYDVKM. CDR3 in DNA: TGTGCCAGCAGTGGTGGACGGAACTATGGCTACACCTTC. Translated, it gives CASSGGRNYGYTF.

The V call is TRBV6-1, the J call TRBJ1-2; D unresolved. This CDR3 comprises 14 residues. CDR1 and CDR2 (germline): MNHNS, SASEGT. The V and J ends lost 0 bases and 4 bases respectively, with 9 bases between them. CDR3 loop: CASSEARGVYGYTF. Here the CDR3 DNA reads TGTGCCAGCAGTGAAGCGCGAGGCGTCTATGGCTACACCTTC.

V and J are TRBV29-1 and TRBJ2-7; 7 bases fit TRBD1. Germline V lookup: CDR1 SQVTM, CDR2 ANQGSEA. V gave up 4 bases and J gave up 1 base; unmatched junction bases: 10. CDR3 length: 15 amino acids. The CDR3 sequence: CSVVHPGDSSYEQYF. Here the CDR3 DNA reads TGCAGCGTTGTCCACCCAGGGGACAGTTCCTACGAGCAGTACTTC.

This sequence joins TRBV9 and TRBJ2-1, with a tentative D call TRBD2 (5 bases). The germline gives CDR1 SGDLS, CDR2 YYNGEE. Trimming took off 0 bases at V and 0 bases at J, with 13 bases between the two ends. The CDR3 spans 17 residues. The CDR3 nucleotides are TGTGCCAGCAGCGTAGACTTGACGGGAAGCTCCTACAATGAGCAGTTCTTC. Protein: CASSVDLTGSSYNEQFF.

V and J are TRBV7-2 and TRBJ1-2, with D uncertain. V lost 4 bases and J lost 6, with 12 bases in between. The germline gives CDR1 SGHTA, CDR2 FQGNSA. The CDR3 consists of 13 residues. CDR3 sequence (DNA): TGTGCCAGCAGCTCCCCCATGGGGAATGGCTACACCTTC. Its protein is CASSSPMGNGYTF.

The chain joins TRBV28 to TRBJ2-2; possibly TRBD1 for D (6 bases). In germline, CDR1 is MDHEN, CDR2 SYDVKM. The CDR3 length is 13 residues. The V end lost 6 bases, the J end lost 6 bases, and 11 bases lay between the germline ends. The CDR3, as DNA: TGTGCCAGCAGACAGGGCGGTCCCGGGGAGCTGTTTTTT. Its translation: CASRQGGPGELFF.

The rearrangement uses TRBV6-5 and TRBJ2-2; maybe TRBD2 (5 bases). V lost 6 bases and J lost 4, with 12 bases in between. Germline V gives CDR1 MNHEY, CDR2 SVGAGI. The CDR3 covers 14 residues. The CDR3 DNA follows: TGTGCCAGCAGCCGTGGACTCGTCACCGGGGAGCTGTTTTTT. Translation gives CASSRGLVTGELFF.